These 4 T cell receptor beta chains share one sample of origin, sequenced in a study of cytomegalovirus exposure and HLA in healthy donors. 60 Vbeta and 13 Jbeta primers were used in PCR. The repertoire was sequenced with immunoSEQ multiplex PCR; TCRdb's copy has only in-frame clones and lacks some. Of tens of thousands of clones in the sample, roughly 83% were seen once. The sequencing sample was made of PBMCs. The source of these receptors is a woman between 50 and 59 years old in good health and CMV-seronegative.

The V and J genes are TRBV28 and TRBJ1-2, with no clear D. Per the germline V gene, CDR1 is MDHEN and CDR2 is SYDVKM. Trimming removed 3 bases from V and 4 bases from J, with 9 bases in between. This CDR3 spans 13 amino acids. CDR3 sequence reads: CASSLAAIYGYTF. CDR3 in DNA: TGTGCCAGCAGTTTGGCGGCTATCTATGGCTACACCTTC.

The rearrangement joins TRBV2 to TRBJ2-2, with TRBD2 matching over 8 bases. Trimming at V came to 8 bases and at J to 5 bases, leaving 7 bases not matched to a gene. CDR3 size: 14 residues. CDR1 is SNHLY, CDR2 FYNNEI, per germline. The DNA for the CDR3 is TGTGCCAGCGAAGCGGGAGTCGGTACCGGGGAGCTGTTTTTT. Translation gives CASEAGVGTGELFF.

The chain recombines TRBV9 with TRBJ2-2, with D hard to call. CDR1 is SGDLS, CDR2 YYNGEE, per germline. The CDR3 extends over 16 amino acids. The V end was cut by 4 bases, the J end by 0 bases, with 13 bases between. CDR3 loop: CASSILHQANTGELFF. DNA of the CDR3: TGTGCCAGCAGCATCCTCCACCAGGCGAACACCGGGGAGCTGTTTTTT.

The genes are TRBV19 and TRBJ2-1; the D is unclear. This CDR3 is 15 amino acids long. Trimming cost V 0 bases and J 0 bases, with 6 bases left between them. Germline V gives CDR1 LNHDA, CDR2 SQIVND (reference sequence). The CDR3 nucleotides are TGTGCCAGTAGTATAGAGCAGTACTCCTACAATGAGCAGTTCTTC. Amino acids: CASSIEQYSYNEQFF.